This is a list of T cell receptor beta chains from one sample in a study of cytomegalovirus exposure and HLA in healthy donors. This table comes from immunoSEQ multiplex PCR, and its TCRdb copy is limited to in-frame clones, with some not included. The table shows about 43,000 clones, with about 60% occurring only once. The material sequenced was PBMCs. The receptors originated from a man aged 55 to 70 in good health and CMV-seropositive. CDR3s include the opening cysteine and the closing phenylalanine or tryptophan. A D gene is named only where the DNA matches it firmly. Expanded clones get a size class; other rows say once, few or many, or leave the size out.

V gene,clone size,D gene,J gene,CDR3 length,CDR3 protein,CDR3 DNA
TRBV10-3,once,TRBD2,TRBJ2-2,17,CAIRANSGSANTGELFF,TGTGCCATCAGGGCTAATAGCGGGAGCGCGAACACCGGGGAGCTGTTTTTT
TRBV19,-,-,TRBJ1-1,14,CASSSRGLDTEAFF,TGTGCCAGTAGTTCCAGAGGGTTGGACACTGAAGCTTTCTTT
TRBV30,-,TRBD2,TRBJ2-3,16,CAWSRATSGSADTQYF,TGTGCCTGGAGTCGGGCGACTAGCGGGAGCGCAGATACGCAGTATTTT
TRBV7-6,-,TRBD2,TRBJ2-2,18,CASSLLGLAASNTGELFF,TGTGCCAGCAGCTTACTAGGACTAGCGGCTTCGAACACCGGGGAGCTGTTTTTT
TRBV9,few,TRBD1,TRBJ2-6,19,CASSPVSRQGAGGANVLTF,TGTGCCAGCAGCCCAGTATCCCGACAGGGGGCTGGTGGGGCCAACGTCCTGACTTTC
TRBV18,-,-,TRBJ2-5,15,CASSPQGSLQETQYF,TGTGCCAGCTCACCTCAGGGCAGCCTCCAAGAGACCCAGTACTTC
TRBV27,-,-,TRBJ1-1,18,CASSPYPPGRGYDTEAFF,TGTGCCAGCAGTCCCTACCCCCCGGGCAGGGGCTATGACACTGAAGCTTTCTTT
TRBV15,-,-,TRBJ2-3,16,CATSRTGESSTDTQYF,TGTGCCACCAGCAGGACAGGAGAGTCTAGCACAGATACGCAGTATTTT
TRBV30,-,-,TRBJ1-1,13,CAWSVRTESEAFF,TGTGCCTGGAGTGTAAGGACAGAGAGTGAAGCTTTCTTT
TRBV6-1,-,TRBD2,TRBJ2-1,16,CASSVSGRSPYNEQFF,TGTGCCAGCAGTGTAAGCGGGAGGTCACCCTACAATGAGCAGTTCTTC
TRBV7-2,few,TRBD1,TRBJ2-7,15,CASSPDDRGRYEQYF,TGTGCCAGCAGCCCGGACGACAGGGGGCGGTACGAGCAGTACTTC
TRBV6-5,-,-,TRBJ1-3,14,CASGLTSSGNTIYF,TGTGCCAGCGGACTAACGAGCTCTGGAAACACCATATATTTT
TRBV20-1,few,-,TRBJ2-1,11,CSAHKDNEQFF,TGCAGTGCCCACAAAGACAATGAGCAGTTCTTC
TRBV5-6,-,-,TRBJ2-3,13,CASSLRVTDTQYF,TGTGCCAGCAGCCTCAGGGTTACAGATACGCAGTATTTT
TRBV29-1,-,TRBD2,TRBJ2-7,14,CSVASGSSFNEQYF,TGCAGCGTTGCTAGCGGGAGTAGCTTCAACGAGCAGTACTTC
TRBV28,few,-,TRBJ2-7,17,CASTLGSASRGLGEQYF,TGTGCCAGCACCCTGGGGTCGGCAAGTAGGGGCTTGGGTGAGCAGTACTTC
TRBV4-2,-,-,TRBJ2-7,14,CASSQDWLQSEQYF,TGTGCCAGCAGCCAAGACTGGCTGCAGTCCGAGCAGTACTTC
TRBV7-2,-,-,TRBJ2-5,15,CASSLGLLAQETQYF,TGTGCCAGCAGCTTAGGATTGTTAGCCCAAGAGACCCAGTACTTC
TRBV30,-,TRBD1,TRBJ1-4,14,CAWSRTGANEKLFF,TGTGCCTGGAGTCGAACAGGGGCTAATGAAAAACTGTTTTTT
TRBV6-1,once,-,TRBJ1-1,16,CASSEAQGPMNTEAFF,TGTGCCAGCAGTGAAGCCCAGGGTCCCATGAACACTGAAGCTTTCTTT
TRBV6-5,-,-,TRBJ1-1,14,CASSRLGGTNEAFF,TGTGCCAGCAGTAGATTGGGAGGGACAAATGAAGCTTTCTTT
TRBV5-4,few,TRBD1,TRBJ1-2,14,CASSLGTGSYGYTF,TGTGCCAGCAGCTTGGGGACAGGTAGCTATGGCTACACCTTC
TRBV27,once,TRBD2,TRBJ2-2,15,CASSHLAGEVGELFF,TGTGCCAGCAGTCATCTAGCGGGAGAGGTCGGGGAGCTGTTTTTT
TRBV6-5,-,-,TRBJ1-2,13,CASRGSPNYGYTF,TGTGCCAGCAGGGGGAGTCCGAACTATGGCTACACCTTC
TRBV29-1,-,-,TRBJ1-3,13,CSVEGGRGNTIYF,TGCAGCGTTGAAGGGGGGCGAGGAAACACCATATATTTT
TRBV15,few,TRBD2,TRBJ2-1,18,CATSREPRLAGGAGEQFF,TGTGCCACCAGCAGAGAACCCCGGCTAGCGGGAGGAGCTGGTGAGCAGTTCTTC
TRBV7-2,-,-,TRBJ2-1,14,CASSFDNSYNEQFF,TGTGCCAGCAGCTTTGACAACTCCTACAATGAGCAGTTCTTC
TRBV29-1,-,TRBD1,TRBJ1-1,14,CSVTGETGRIEAFF,TGCAGCGTCACTGGAGAGACAGGGCGCATTGAAGCTTTCTTT
TRBV10-3,-,TRBD2,TRBJ2-1,15,CAIRGTSGNYNEQFF,TGTGCCATCAGAGGGACTAGCGGGAACTACAATGAGCAGTTCTTC
TRBV11-2,-,TRBD1,TRBJ2-7,15,CASSPGQSSSYEQYF,TGTGCCAGCAGCCCGGGACAGTCCAGCTCCTACGAGCAGTACTTC
TRBV6-5,-,TRBD1,TRBJ2-3,14,CASTPQGASDTQYF,TGTGCCAGCACCCCCCAGGGGGCTTCAGATACGCAGTATTTT
TRBV6-1,few,-,TRBJ1-2,14,CASSERQADYGYTF,TGTGCCAGCAGTGAAAGGCAGGCTGATTATGGCTACACCTTC
TRBV19,few,TRBD1,TRBJ2-2,14,CASTTGVGTGELFF,TGTGCCAGCACAACAGGGGTCGGTACCGGGGAGCTGTTTTTT
TRBV27,-,-,TRBJ1-2,13,CASSLSAGNGYTF,TGTGCCAGCAGTTTATCTGCCGGGAATGGCTACACCTTC
TRBV5-4,-,TRBD1,TRBJ1-1,16,CASRPGQGSMNTEAFF,TGTGCCAGCAGACCCGGACAGGGCAGCATGAACACTGAAGCTTTCTTT
TRBV19,-,TRBD2,TRBJ2-5,16,CASSTFAGGYQETQYF,TGTGCCAGTAGTACCTTTGCGGGAGGGTACCAAGAGACCCAGTACTTC
TRBV7-9,-,TRBD2,TRBJ2-1,18,CASSLTGLAGGFYNEQFF,TGTGCCAGCAGCTTAACGGGACTAGCGGGAGGGTTTTACAATGAGCAGTTCTTC
TRBV7-9,-,TRBD1,TRBJ1-1,15,CASSTTGTGNTEAFF,TGTGCCAGCAGCACGACCGGGACAGGGAACACTGAAGCTTTCTTT
TRBV2,-,TRBD2,TRBJ2-3,18,CASSRPISAGGSTDTQYF,TGTGCCAGCAGTCGCCCCATCTCAGCGGGAGGGAGCACAGATACGCAGTATTTT
TRBV19,few,-,TRBJ2-1,15,CASSAWGSEYNEQFF,TGTGCCAGTAGTGCCTGGGGTAGCGAATACAATGAGCAGTTCTTC
TRBV11-2,-,-,TRBJ2-7,11,CASSLTYEQYF,TGTGCCAGCAGCCTAACTTACGAGCAGTACTTC
TRBV29-1,-,-,TRBJ2-5,10,CSVEWRTQYF,TGCAGCGTTGAGTGGAGGACCCAGTACTTC
TRBV7-9,-,TRBD1,TRBJ1-5,17,CASSFWVGTGSNQPQHF,TGTGCCAGCAGCTTTTGGGTAGGGACAGGGAGCAATCAGCCCCAGCATTTT
TRBV19,few,TRBD1,TRBJ2-2,19,CASSMGTGGDLANTGELFF,TGTGCCAGTAGTATGGGGACAGGGGGCGATTTAGCGAACACCGGGGAGCTGTTTTTT
TRBV2,-,TRBD2,TRBJ2-5,15,CASTEGAGGRETQYF,TGTGCCAGCACCGAAGGAGCGGGAGGTCGGGAGACCCAGTACTTC
TRBV7-2,-,-,TRBJ2-7,17,CASSLRGSLAVSYEQYF,TGTGCCAGCAGCTTAAGGGGCAGTCTTGCGGTCTCCTACGAGCAGTACTTC